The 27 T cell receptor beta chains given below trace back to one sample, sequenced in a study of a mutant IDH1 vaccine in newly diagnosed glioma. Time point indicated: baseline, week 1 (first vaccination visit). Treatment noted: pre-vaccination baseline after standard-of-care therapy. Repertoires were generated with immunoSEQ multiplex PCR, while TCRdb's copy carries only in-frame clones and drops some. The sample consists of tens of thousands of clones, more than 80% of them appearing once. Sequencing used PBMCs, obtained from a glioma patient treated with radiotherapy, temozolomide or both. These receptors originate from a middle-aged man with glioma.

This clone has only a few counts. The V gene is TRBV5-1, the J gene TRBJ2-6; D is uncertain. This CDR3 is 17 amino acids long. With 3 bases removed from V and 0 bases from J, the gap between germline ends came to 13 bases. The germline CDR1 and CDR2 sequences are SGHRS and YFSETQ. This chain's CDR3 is CASSSGGFSSGANVLTF. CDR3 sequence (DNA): TGCGCCAGCAGCTCGGGCGGATTCAGCTCTGGGGCCAACGTCCTGACTTTC.

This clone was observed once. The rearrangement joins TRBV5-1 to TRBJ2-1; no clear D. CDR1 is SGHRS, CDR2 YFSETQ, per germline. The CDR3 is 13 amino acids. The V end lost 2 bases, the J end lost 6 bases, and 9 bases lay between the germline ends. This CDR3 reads CASSFSKGNEQFF. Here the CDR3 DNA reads TGCGCCAGCAGCTTCTCAAAGGGCAATGAGCAGTTCTTC.

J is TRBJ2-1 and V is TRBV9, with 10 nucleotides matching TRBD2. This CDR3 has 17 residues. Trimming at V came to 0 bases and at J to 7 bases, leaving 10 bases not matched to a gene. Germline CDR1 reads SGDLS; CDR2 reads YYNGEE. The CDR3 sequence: CASSVGSGRAKDNEQFF. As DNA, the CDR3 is TGTGCCAGCAGCGTAGGGAGCGGGAGGGCCAAGGATAATGAGCAGTTCTTC. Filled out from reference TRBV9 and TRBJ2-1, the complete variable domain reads DSGVTQTPKHLITATGQRVTLRCSPRSGDLSVYWYQQSLDQGLQFLIQYYNGEERAKGNILERFSAQQFPDLHSELNLSSLELGDSALYFCASSVGSGRAKDNEQFFGPGTRLTVL.

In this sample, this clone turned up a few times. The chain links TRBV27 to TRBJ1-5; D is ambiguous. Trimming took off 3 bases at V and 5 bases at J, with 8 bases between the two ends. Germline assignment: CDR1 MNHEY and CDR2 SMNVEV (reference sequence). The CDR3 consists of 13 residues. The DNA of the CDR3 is TGTGCCAGCAGTTTGGGTGTAGATCAGCCCCAGCATTTT. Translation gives CASSLGVDQPQHF.

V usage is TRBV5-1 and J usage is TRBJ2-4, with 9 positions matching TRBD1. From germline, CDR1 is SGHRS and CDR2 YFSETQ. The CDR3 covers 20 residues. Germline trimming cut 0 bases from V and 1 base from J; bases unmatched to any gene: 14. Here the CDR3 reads CASSLGTGTGSRSAKNIQYF. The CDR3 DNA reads TGCGCCAGCAGCTTGGGAACCGGGACAGGGTCTCGATCGGCCAAAAACATTCAGTACTTC.

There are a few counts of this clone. CDR3 sequence (DNA): TGTGCCAGCAGCTCGACGACAGGGACCAAAACCTACGAGCAGTACTTC. As protein: CASSSTTGTKTYEQYF. The chain has TRBV7-8 and TRBJ2-7; 7 nucleotides agree with TRBD1. The germline gives CDR1 SGHVS, CDR2 FQNEAQ. This CDR3 has 16 residues. The J segment lost 2 bases and the V segment lost 4 bases, leaving 11 bases of the junction unmatched.

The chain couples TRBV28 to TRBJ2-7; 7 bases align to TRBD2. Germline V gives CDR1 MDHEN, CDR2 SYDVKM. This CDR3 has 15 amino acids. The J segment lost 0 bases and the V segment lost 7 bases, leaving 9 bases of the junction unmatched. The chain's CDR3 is CASTVVSGTSYEQYF. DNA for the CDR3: TGTGCCAGCACAGTTGTCAGCGGGACCTCCTACGAGCAGTACTTC. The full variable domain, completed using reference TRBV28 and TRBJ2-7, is DVKVTQSSRYLVKRTGEKVFLECVQDMDHENMFWYRQDPGLGLRLIYFSYDVKMKEKGDIPEGYSVSREKKERFSLILESASTNQTSMYLCASTVVSGTSYEQYFGPGTRLTVT.

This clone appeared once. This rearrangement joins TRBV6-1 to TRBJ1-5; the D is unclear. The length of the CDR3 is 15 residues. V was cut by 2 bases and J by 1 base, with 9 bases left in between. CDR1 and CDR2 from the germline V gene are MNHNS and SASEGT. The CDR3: CASSETGWSNQPQHF. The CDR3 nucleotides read TGTGCCAGCAGTGAAACTGGGTGGAGCAATCAGCCCCAGCATTTT.

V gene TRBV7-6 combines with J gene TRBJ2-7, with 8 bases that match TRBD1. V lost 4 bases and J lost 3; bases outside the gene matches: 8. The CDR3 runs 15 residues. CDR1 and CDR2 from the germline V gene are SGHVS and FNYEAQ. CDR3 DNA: TGTGCCAGCAGCTCACGGACAGGGATGCTCTACGAGCAGTACTTC. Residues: CASSSRTGMLYEQYF.

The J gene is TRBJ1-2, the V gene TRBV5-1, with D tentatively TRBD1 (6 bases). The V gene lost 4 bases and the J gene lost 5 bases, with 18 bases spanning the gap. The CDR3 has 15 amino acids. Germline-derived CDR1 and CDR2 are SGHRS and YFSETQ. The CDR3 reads CASSQGHDQRYGYTF. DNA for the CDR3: TGCGCCAGCAGCCAGGGACACGACCAGAGGTATGGCTACACCTTC.

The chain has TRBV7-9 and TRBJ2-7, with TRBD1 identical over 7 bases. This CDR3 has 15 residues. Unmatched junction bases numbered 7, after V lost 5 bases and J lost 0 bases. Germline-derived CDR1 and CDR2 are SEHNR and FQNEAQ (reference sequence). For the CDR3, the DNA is TGTGCCAGCAGCCTCGGGACAGTTCTCTCCTACGAGCAGTACTTC. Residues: CASSLGTVLSYEQYF.

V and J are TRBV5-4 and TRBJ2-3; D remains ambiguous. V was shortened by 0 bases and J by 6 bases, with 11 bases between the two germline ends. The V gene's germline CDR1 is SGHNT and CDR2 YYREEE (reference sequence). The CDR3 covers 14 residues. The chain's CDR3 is CASSLVGPADTQYF. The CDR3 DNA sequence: TGTGCCAGCAGCTTGGTAGGGCCAGCGGATACGCAGTATTTT.

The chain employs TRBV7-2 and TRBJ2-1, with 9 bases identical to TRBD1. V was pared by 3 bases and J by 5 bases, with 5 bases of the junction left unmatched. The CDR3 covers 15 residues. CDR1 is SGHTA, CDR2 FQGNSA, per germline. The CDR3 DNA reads TGTGCCAGCAGCTTTCTTCGGACAGGGGACAATGAGCAGTTCTTC. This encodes CASSFLRTGDNEQFF. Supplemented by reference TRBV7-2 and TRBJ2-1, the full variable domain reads GAGVSQSPSNKVTEKGKDVELRCDPISGHTALYWYRQSLGQGLEFLIYFQGNSAPDKSGLPSDRFSAERTGGSVSTLTIQRTQQEDSAVYLCASSFLRTGDNEQFFGPGTRLTVL.

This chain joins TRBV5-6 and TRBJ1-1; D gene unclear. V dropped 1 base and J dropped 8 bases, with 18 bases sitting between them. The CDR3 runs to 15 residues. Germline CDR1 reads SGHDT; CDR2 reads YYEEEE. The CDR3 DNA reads TGTGCCAGCAGCTTGCTCACAGCCGTGATTTCCGAAGCTTTCTTT. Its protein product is CASSLLTAVISEAFF.

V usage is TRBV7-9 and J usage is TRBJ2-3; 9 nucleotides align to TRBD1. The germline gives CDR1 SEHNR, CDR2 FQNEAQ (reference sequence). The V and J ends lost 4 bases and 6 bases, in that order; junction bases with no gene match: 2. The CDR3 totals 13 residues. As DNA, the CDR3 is TGTGCCAGCAGCTACGGGACAGGGGATACGCAGTATTTT. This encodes CASSYGTGDTQYF.

The CDR3 protein is CASSQDRHFGNTIYF. The CDR3 DNA reads TGCGCCAGCAGCCAAGATCGTCATTTTGGAAACACCATATATTTT. The chain joins TRBV4-3 to TRBJ1-3, with D uncertain. Deletions cut 0 bases from V and 3 bases from J, with 9 bases between. Germline V lookup: CDR1 LGHNA, CDR2 YSLEER. This CDR3 has 15 residues.

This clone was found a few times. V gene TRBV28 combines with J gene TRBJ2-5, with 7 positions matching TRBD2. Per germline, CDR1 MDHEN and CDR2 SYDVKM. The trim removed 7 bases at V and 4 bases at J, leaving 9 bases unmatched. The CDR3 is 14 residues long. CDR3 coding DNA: TGTGCCAGCACACGCGGGAGTAGGCCAGAGACCCAGTACTTC. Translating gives CASTRGSRPETQYF.

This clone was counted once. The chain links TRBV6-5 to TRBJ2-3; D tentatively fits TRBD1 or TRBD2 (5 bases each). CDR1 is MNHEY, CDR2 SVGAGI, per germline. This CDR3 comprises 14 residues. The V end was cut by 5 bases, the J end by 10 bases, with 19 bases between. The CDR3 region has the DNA TGTGCCAGCAGTCCAGGGACCGCCTCCATGGCGCAGTATTTT. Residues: CASSPGTASMAQYF.

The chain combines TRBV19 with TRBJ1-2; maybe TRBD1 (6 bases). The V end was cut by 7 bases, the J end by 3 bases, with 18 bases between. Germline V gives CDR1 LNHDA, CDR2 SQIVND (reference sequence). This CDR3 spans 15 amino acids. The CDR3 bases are TGTGCCAGTACCCCTTCAGGGGTGATAGACTATGGCTACACCTTC. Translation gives CASTPSGVIDYGYTF.

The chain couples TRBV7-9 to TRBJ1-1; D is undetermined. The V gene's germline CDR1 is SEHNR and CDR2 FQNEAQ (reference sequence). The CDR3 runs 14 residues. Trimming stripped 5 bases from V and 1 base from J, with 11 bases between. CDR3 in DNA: TGTGCCAGCAGCAAGGTGGCTCCGAACACTGAAGCTTTCTTT. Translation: CASSKVAPNTEAFF.

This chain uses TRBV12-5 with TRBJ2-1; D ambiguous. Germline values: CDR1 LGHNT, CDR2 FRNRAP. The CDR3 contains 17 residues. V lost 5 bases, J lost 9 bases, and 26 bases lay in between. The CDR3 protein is CASGVNQPLGIGIEQFF. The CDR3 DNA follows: TGTGCTAGTGGTGTGAACCAACCTTTGGGGATAGGGATTGAGCAGTTCTTC.

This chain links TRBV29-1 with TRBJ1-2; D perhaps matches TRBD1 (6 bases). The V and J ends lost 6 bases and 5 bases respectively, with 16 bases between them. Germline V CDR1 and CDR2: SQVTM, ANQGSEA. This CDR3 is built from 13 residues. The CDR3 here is CSVTRGGAYGYTF. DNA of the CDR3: TGCAGCGTGACGCGCGGGGGGGCTTATGGCTACACCTTC.

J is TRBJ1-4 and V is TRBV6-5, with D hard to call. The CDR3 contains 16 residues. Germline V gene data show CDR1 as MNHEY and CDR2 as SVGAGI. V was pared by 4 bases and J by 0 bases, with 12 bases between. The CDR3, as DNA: TGTGCCAGCAGTTTTTCTTACAGAGCAACTAATGAAAAACTGTTTTTT. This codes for CASSFSYRATNEKLFF.

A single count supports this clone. CDR3 sequence reads: CASSLRLQTNEKLFF. The CDR3 DNA follows: TGTGCCAGTAGTCTTCGTCTGCAGACTAATGAAAAACTGTTTTTT. The chain has TRBV19 and TRBJ1-4; D is undetermined. This CDR3 contains 15 residues. V was cut by 5 bases and J by 2 bases, with 12 bases left in between. Germline V gives CDR1 LNHDA, CDR2 SQIVND (reference sequence).

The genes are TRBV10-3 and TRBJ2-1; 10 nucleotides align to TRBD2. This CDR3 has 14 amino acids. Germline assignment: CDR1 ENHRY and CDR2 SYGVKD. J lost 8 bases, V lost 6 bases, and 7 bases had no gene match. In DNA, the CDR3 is TGTGCCATCAGGAAGCGGGAGGGCCTCGATGAGCAGTTCTTC. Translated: CAIRKREGLDEQFF.

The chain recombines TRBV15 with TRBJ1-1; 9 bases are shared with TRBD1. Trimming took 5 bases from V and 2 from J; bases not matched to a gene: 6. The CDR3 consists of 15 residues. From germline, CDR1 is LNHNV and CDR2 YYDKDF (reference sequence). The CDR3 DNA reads TGTGCCACCAGCCCGGGACAGGGAGTTAACACTGAAGCTTTCTTT. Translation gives CATSPGQGVNTEAFF.

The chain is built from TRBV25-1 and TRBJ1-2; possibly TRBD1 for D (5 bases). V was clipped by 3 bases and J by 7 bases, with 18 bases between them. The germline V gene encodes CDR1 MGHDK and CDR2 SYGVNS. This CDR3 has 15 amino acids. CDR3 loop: CASSEAIQVVGGYTF. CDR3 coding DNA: TGTGCCAGCAGTGAGGCGATACAGGTGGTAGGTGGCTACACCTTC.